This is a list of T cell receptor beta chains from one sample in a study of T cell responses to AZD1222 COVID-19 vaccine. Method: immunoSEQ multiplex PCR; TCRdb's copy keeps in-frame clones and lacks some. The table lists about 54,000 clones, about 89% of them singletons, with around 15% in the top ten. The sample consisted of peripheral blood, taken 28 days after the second AZD1222 dose. Receptors originate from an adult who received the AZD1222 COVID-19 vaccine. The CDR3 runs from the conserved cysteine through the conserved F or W. A D gene is named only where the DNA matches it firmly. Size is omitted from some rows. Given values are once, few, many or a class for expanded clones.

TRBV9,NA,TRBJ2-7,TRBD2,TGTGCCAGCAGCGTAGATGCGGGGGACGAGCAGTACTTC,CASSVDAGDEQYF
TRBV30,once,TRBJ1-2,NA,TGTGCCTGGAACAGGGTAGACTATGGCTACACCTTC,CAWNRVDYGYTF
TRBV12-3/TRBV12-4,NA,TRBJ2-7,TRBD2,TGTGCCAGCACCCGGACTAGGGTAGACGAGCAGTACTTC,CASTRTRVDEQYF
TRBV19,NA,TRBJ2-7,TRBD1,TGTGCCAGTCCTAAAGGGGGCGAGGAACCCTACGAGCAGTACTTC,CASPKGGEEPYEQYF
TRBV10-3,NA,TRBJ2-7,NA,TGTGCCATCAGTCCTAGGGGGGGTACCTACGAGCAGTACTTC,CAISPRGGTYEQYF
TRBV7-8,NA,TRBJ1-3,TRBD1,TGTGCCAGCAGCTTAGTTGGAAACAGGGGGCAGGAAAACACCATATATTTT,CASSLVGNRGQENTIYF
TRBV12-3/TRBV12-4,once,TRBJ1-4,NA,TGTGCCAGCAGTTTCGGGGCAGGGGAAAAACTGTTTTTT,CASSFGAGEKLFF
TRBV13,NA,TRBJ1-2,TRBD1,TGTGCCAGCAGCATGGACAGGGGCTATGGCTACACCTTC,CASSMDRGYGYTF
TRBV5-1,NA,TRBJ2-7,NA,TGCGCCAGCAGCTCGGCCGAAGAGCAGTACTTC,CASSSAEEQYF
TRBV18,NA,TRBJ1-3,TRBD1,TGTGCCAGCTCGCCCGGGACAGGTTTAAACACCATATATTTT,CASSPGTGLNTIYF
TRBV18,once,TRBJ2-5,NA,TGTGCCAGCTCATATCATCCTCCCGCCGTCGGGGGGACCCAGTACTTC,CASSYHPPAVGGTQYF